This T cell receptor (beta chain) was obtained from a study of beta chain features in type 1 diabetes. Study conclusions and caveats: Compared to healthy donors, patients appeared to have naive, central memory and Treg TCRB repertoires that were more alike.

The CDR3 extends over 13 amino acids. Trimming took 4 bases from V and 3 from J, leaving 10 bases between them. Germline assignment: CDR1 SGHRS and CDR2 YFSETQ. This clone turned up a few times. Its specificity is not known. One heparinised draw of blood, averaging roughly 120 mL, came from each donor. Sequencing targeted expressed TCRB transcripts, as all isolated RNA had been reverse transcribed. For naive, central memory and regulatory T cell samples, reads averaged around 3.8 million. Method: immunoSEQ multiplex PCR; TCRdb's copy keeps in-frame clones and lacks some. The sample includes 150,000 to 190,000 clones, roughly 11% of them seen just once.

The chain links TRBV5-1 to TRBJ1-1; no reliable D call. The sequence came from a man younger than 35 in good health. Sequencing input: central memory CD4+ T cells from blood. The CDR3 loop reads CASSPQTDTEAFF. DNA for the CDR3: TGCGCCAGCAGCCCGCAGACGGACACTGAAGCTTTCTTT.